The 29 T cell receptor beta chains presented below share a single source sample, sequenced in a study of Graves' ophthalmopathy and Graves' hyperthyroidism. Using RNA transcripts, the TCR beta CDR3 regions were amplified. RT-PCR was first run with HTBI primers, then multiplex PCR in a second round. TCRdb re-analysed the multiplex PCR reads in MiXCR, keeping a single row per CDR3 protein. The profile shows 170,000 or so distinct CDR3 sequences, roughly two fifths of them singletons. The sample consisted of peripheral blood. All receptors come from a man aged 25 to 40 with Graves' ophthalmopathy.

This sequence joins TRBV12-3 or TRBV12-4 and TRBJ1-6, with 8 bases aligning to TRBD1. The CDR3 contains 15 residues. V lost 6 bases to trimming and J lost 9 bases; unmatched junction nucleotides: 10. CDR3: CASRRETGAGSPLHF. The CDR3 DNA reads TGTGCCAGCAGGCGGGAGACAGGGGCCGGTTCACCCCTCCACTTT.

This chain links TRBV28 with TRBJ2-7, with D possibly being TRBD2 (5 bases). Germline-derived CDR1 and CDR2 are MDHEN and SYDVKM. V shed 5 bases and J shed 3 bases, with 14 bases lying between them. This CDR3 is 14 amino acids long. In DNA, the CDR3 is TGTGCCAGCAGTGAGTTGGGAGTTAACTACGAGCAGTACTTC. It encodes CASSELGVNYEQYF.

There are many counts of this clonotype. J is TRBJ1-3 and V is TRBV6-2 or TRBV6-3; D is undetermined. The CDR3 is 15 residues long. The V end lost 2 bases, the J end lost 3 bases, and 11 bases lay between the germline ends. The V gene's germline CDR1 is MNHEY and CDR2 SVGEGT. The CDR3 loop reads CASSYIPEDGNTIYF. In DNA form, the CDR3 reads TGTGCCAGCAGTTACATACCGGAGGATGGAAACACCATATATTTT.

This clonotype showed up just a few times. V gene TRBV7-2 combines with J gene TRBJ2-5; possibly TRBD1 or TRBD2 for D (7 bases each). Germline V lookup: CDR1 SGHTA, CDR2 FQGNSA. This CDR3 has 15 amino acids. V lost 5 bases and J 4 bases, leaving 17 bases between the germline ends. The CDR3 here is CASSPSGTVGETQYF. CDR3 bases: TGTGCCAGCAGCCCCAGCGGGACAGTGGGAGAGACCCAGTACTTC.

There are many counts of this clonotype. This chain uses TRBV12-3 or TRBV12-4 with TRBJ1-1; 7 nucleotides align to TRBD1. The CDR3 sequence is 14 residues long. The ends lost 3 bases at V and 4 bases at J; junction bases unmatched: 5. The CDR3 spells CASSLIGGTTEAFF. In nucleotides, the CDR3 is TGTGCCAGCAGTTTGATAGGGGGCACCACTGAAGCTTTCTTT.

This clonotype came up many times. The chain employs TRBV20-1 and TRBJ2-4; 12 bases align to TRBD2. CDR3 length: 21 residues. V lost 1 base and J lost 0; bases outside the gene matches: 16. Germline V CDR1 and CDR2: DFQATT, SNEGSKA (reference sequence). The CDR3 region is CSARVPGSWTSGVIAKNIQYF. The CDR3, as DNA: TGCAGTGCTAGAGTCCCTGGGAGTTGGACTAGCGGGGTTATAGCCAAAAACATTCAGTACTTC.

This clonotype occurred many times. The rearrangement uses TRBV9 and TRBJ1-6; 7 bases align to TRBD1. With 0 bases clipped from V and 10 bases from J, the junction kept 7 bases outside the gene matches. This CDR3 has 15 residues. The germline gives CDR1 SGDLS, CDR2 YYNGEE. The CDR3, as DNA: TGTGCCAGCAGCGTAGAAGGGGGCCGGGGCTCACCCCTCCACTTT. This encodes CASSVEGGRGSPLHF.

J is TRBJ1-1 and V is TRBV6-1; tentatively, D is TRBD1 (6 bases). Deletions cut 3 bases from V and 0 bases from J, with 8 bases between. This CDR3 is built from 14 residues. From germline, CDR1 is MNHNS and CDR2 SASEGT. The CDR3 sequence is CASSDGQLNTEAFF. The DNA for the CDR3 is TGTGCCAGCAGTGACGGACAGTTGAACACTGAAGCTTTCTTT.

This clonotype was seen ten or more times. This chain joins TRBV19 and TRBJ1-3; weak D call: TRBD1 (6 bases). Per germline, CDR1 LNHDA and CDR2 SQIVND (reference sequence). V was clipped by 1 base and J by 2 bases, with 9 bases between them. The CDR3 loop spans 15 amino acids. The CDR3 DNA follows: TGTGCCAGTAGTATAGTTGGGGGGCCTGGAAACACCATATATTTT. Translated: CASSIVGGPGNTIYF.

In this sample, this clonotype turned up once. The chain carries TRBV6-1 and TRBJ1-5; D is perhaps TRBD1 (5 bases). The CDR3 spans 15 residues. Germline CDR1 reads MNHNS; CDR2 reads SASEGT. V lost 4 bases and J 0 bases, leaving 10 bases between the germline ends. The CDR3 nucleotides are TGTGCCAGCAGTGCCGGGACGTATAGCAATCAGCCCCAGCATTTT. This encodes CASSAGTYSNQPQHF.

This clonotype was recorded at least ten times. V usage is TRBV12-3 or TRBV12-4 and J usage is TRBJ1-5; D possibly corresponds to TRBD1 (5 bases). The CDR3 runs 13 residues. V lost 5 bases and J lost 5, with 10 bases in between. CDR3 sequence reads: CASSPNRYQPQHF. The CDR3 coding sequence is TGTGCCAGCAGTCCAAACAGGTATCAGCCCCAGCATTTT.

This clonotype was detected many times. This chain uses TRBV5-1 with TRBJ1-1, with D perhaps TRBD1 (5 bases). The germline gives CDR1 SGHRS, CDR2 YFSETQ. The CDR3 runs 15 residues. V was clipped by 0 bases and J by 1 base, with 10 bases between them. CDR3 residues: CASSLVGTGNTEAFF. CDR3 nucleotide sequence: TGCGCCAGCAGCTTGGTAGGGACGGGGAACACTGAAGCTTTCTTT. Drawing the rest from reference TRBV5-1 and TRBJ1-1, the complete variable domain is KAGVTQTPRYLIKTRGQQVTLSCSPISGHRSVSWYQQTPGQGLQFLFEYFSETQRNKGNFPGRFSGRQFSNSRSEMNVSTLELGDSALYLCASSLVGTGNTEAFFGQGTRLTVV.

This clonotype occurred many times. The chain employs TRBV25-1 and TRBJ2-5, with 11 bases identical to TRBD1. CDR3 length: 15 residues. After removal of 4 bases from V and 2 bases from J, the junction contained 3 bases not matched to a gene. Germline loops: CDR1 MGHDK, CDR2 SYGVNS. Written as DNA, the CDR3 is TGTGCCAGCAGTGGGACAGGGGGCCGACAAGAGACCCAGTACTTC. Translation gives CASSGTGGRQETQYF. Supplemented by reference TRBV25-1 and TRBJ2-5, the full variable domain reads EADIYQTPRYLVIGTGKKITLECSQTMGHDKMYWYQQDPGMELHLIHYSYGVNSTEKGDLSSESTVSRIRTEHFPLTLESARPSHTSQYLCASSGTGGRQETQYFGPGTRLLVL.

The chain joins TRBV12-3 or TRBV12-4 to TRBJ1-1, with 7 bases identical to TRBD1. V was pared by 7 bases and J by 6 bases, with 17 bases of the junction left unmatched. CDR3 length: 16 residues. CDR3 nucleotide sequence: TGTGCCAGCAACTGGGGAGGGGGCGGATTCGAGGCTGAAGCTTTCTTT. It specifies CASNWGGGGFEAEAFF.

This clonotype was seen at least ten times. The chain carries TRBV12-5 and TRBJ2-5, with 13 bases matching TRBD2. The CDR3 loop spans 16 amino acids. V gave up 6 bases and J gave up 5 bases; unmatched junction bases: 9. Germline loops: CDR1 LGHNT, CDR2 FRNRAP. As DNA, the CDR3 is TGTGCTAGTGGCCCAACTAGCGGGAGGGCTTTCGAGACCCAGTACTTC. Protein sequence: CASGPTSGRAFETQYF.

This clonotype was observed many times. The gene calls are TRBV28 and TRBJ2-5; either TRBD1 or TRBD2 may fit D (6 bases each). The ends were cut back, 2 bases at V and 5 bases at J, with 15 bases in the middle. CDR1 is MDHEN, CDR2 SYDVKM, per germline. The CDR3 loop spans 15 amino acids. CDR3 loop: CASSLRGQGRETQYF. In nucleotides, the CDR3 is TGTGCCAGCAGTTTACGGGGGCAGGGGAGGGAGACCCAGTACTTC.

Only one count was recorded for this clonotype. The chain couples TRBV29-1 to TRBJ2-5, with TRBD2 matching 9 bases. V lost 7 bases, J lost 3 bases, and 12 bases stayed unmatched. The CDR3 sequence is 15 residues long. The germline gives CDR1 SQVTM, CDR2 ANQGSEA. CDR3 sequence (DNA): TGCAGCGCCAGGATGTCTAGCGGGGTAGAAGAGACCCAGTACTTC. Its protein is CSARMSSGVEETQYF. Full variable domain (rest looked up from reference TRBV29-1 and TRBJ2-5): SAVISQKPSRDICQRGTSLTIQCQVDSQVTMMFWYRQQPGQSLTLIATANQGSEATYESGFVIDKFPISRPNLTFSTLTVSNMSPEDSSIYLCSARMSSGVEETQYFGPGTRLLVL.

This clonotype came up many times. J is TRBJ1-1 and V is TRBV12-3 or TRBV12-4, with 8 bases fitting TRBD1. The CDR3 totals 14 residues. The junction had 11 bases not matched to a gene; V was cut back by 8 bases and J by 6 bases. The CDR3: CASGVGQGTSEAFF. The DNA for the CDR3 is TGTGCCAGCGGGGTCGGACAGGGAACGTCTGAAGCTTTCTTT.

This clonotype has ten or more counts. The rearrangement joins TRBV13 to TRBJ2-5; 8 nucleotides line up with TRBD2. Germline trimming cut 5 bases from V and 3 bases from J; bases unmatched to any gene: 11. The length of the CDR3 is 16 residues. CDR1 PRHDT and CDR2 FYEKMQ come from the germline V gene (reference sequence). This CDR3 reads CASSPPSGRGEETQYF. The DNA of the CDR3 is TGTGCCAGCAGCCCTCCAAGCGGGAGAGGGGAAGAGACCCAGTACTTC.

This clonotype was counted between two and nine times. The V call is TRBV30, the J call TRBJ1-6; TRBD1 agrees at 8 bases. CDR3 length: 14 residues. Germline CDR1 GTSNPN, CDR2 SVGIG (reference sequence). The V gene end was trimmed by 0 bases and the J gene end by 7 bases; junction bases not matched to a gene: 2. CDR3 coding DNA: TGTGCCTGGAGTGTGAGGACAGGGAATTCACCCCTCCACTTT. It is translated as CAWSVRTGNSPLHF.

This clonotype was detected ten times or more. V gene TRBV7-2 combines with J gene TRBJ1-5; D gene unclear. CDR1 is SGHTA, CDR2 FQGNSA, per germline. This CDR3 is 13 amino acids long. V lost 1 base and J lost 5, with 6 bases in between. The CDR3 DNA sequence: TGTGCCAGCAGCTTAGGCGGGGATCAGCCCCAGCATTTT. It yields the protein CASSLGGDQPQHF. Combining the CDR3 with reference TRBV7-2 and TRBJ1-5 gives the whole variable domain GAGVSQSPSNKVTEKGKDVELRCDPISGHTALYWYRQSLGQGLEFLIYFQGNSAPDKSGLPSDRFSAERTGGSVSTLTIQRTQQEDSAVYLCASSLGGDQPQHFGDGTRLSIL.

The chain recombines TRBV6-1 with TRBJ1-2, with a tentative D call TRBD1 (6 bases). V lost 4 bases and J lost 8, with 14 bases in between. The CDR3 is made up of 13 amino acids. From germline, CDR1 is MNHNS and CDR2 SASEGT. The CDR3 DNA reads as TGTGCCAGCAGTGGATTAGGGGGACGGGGCTACACCTTC. Residues: CASSGLGGRGYTF.

This clonotype was seen many times. This chain links TRBV6-2 or TRBV6-3 with TRBJ2-5; a weak D match, TRBD1 (5 bases). The CDR3 totals 17 residues. The V gene's germline CDR1 is MNHEY and CDR2 SVGEGT. V dropped 1 base and J dropped 1 base, with 16 bases sitting between them. The DNA of the CDR3 is TGTGCCAGCAGTTACTATACAGGAGCCGGCACCCAAGAGACCCAGTACTTC. Protein sequence: CASSYYTGAGTQETQYF.

This clonotype was seen repeatedly, ten times or more. The chain carries TRBV10-3 and TRBJ1-1, with 7 bases lining up with TRBD1. With 7 bases clipped from V and 1 base from J, the junction kept 3 bases outside the gene matches. The CDR3 extends over 13 amino acids. Germline V gives CDR1 ENHRY, CDR2 SYGVKD. CDR3 loop: CAIKGQRNTEAFF. For the CDR3, the DNA is TGTGCCATCAAGGGACAGAGGAACACTGAAGCTTTCTTT.

This clonotype was found many times. This chain connects TRBV6-2 or TRBV6-3 to TRBJ1-1; TRBD1 matches at 7 bases. The CDR3 has 15 residues. Germline assignment: CDR1 MNHEY and CDR2 SVGEGT. V lost 5 bases, J lost 0 bases, and 6 bases stayed unmatched. This CDR3 is CASSTHTGVNTEAFF. CDR3 nucleotides: TGTGCCAGCAGTACGCATACAGGGGTGAACACTGAAGCTTTCTTT.

This clonotype came up many times. The rearrangement joins TRBV24-1 to TRBJ1-2; tentative D call: TRBD1 (5 bases). This CDR3 has 14 amino acids. Germline V gene data show CDR1 as KGHDR and CDR2 as SFDVKD. Trimming removed 3 bases from V and 8 bases from J, with 15 bases in between. The CDR3 DNA is TGTGCCACCAGTGATCGTTGGGGCAGGCAGGGCTACACCTTC. This sequence encodes CATSDRWGRQGYTF.

A few counts support this clonotype. The chain couples TRBV27 to TRBJ1-2; D is unclear. This CDR3 region has 14 residues. The germline V gene encodes CDR1 MNHEY and CDR2 SMNVEV (reference sequence). The germline V and J ends were trimmed by 2 bases and 3 bases, with 10 bases remaining between them. Here the CDR3 reads CASSLMGSDYGYTF. CDR3 bases: TGTGCCAGCAGTTTAATGGGGAGTGACTATGGCTACACCTTC.

In this sample, this clonotype turned up many times. This chain joins TRBV27 and TRBJ1-1, with D unresolved. This CDR3 comprises 15 residues. Germline-derived CDR1 and CDR2 are MNHEY and SMNVEV (reference sequence). The V end lost 2 bases, the J end lost 4 bases, and 14 bases lay between the germline ends. Written as DNA, the CDR3 is TGTGCCAGCAGTTTAGTGTCCCGGGCGAGCACTGAAGCTTTCTTT. Encoded protein: CASSLVSRASTEAFF.

This chain connects TRBV28 to TRBJ2-7; D remains unclear. Germline values: CDR1 MDHEN, CDR2 SYDVKM. CDR3 size: 13 residues. V gave up 3 bases and J gave up 5 bases, with 11 bases separating them. The CDR3 loop reads CASSFVVIHEQYF. CDR3 nucleotides: TGTGCCAGCAGTTTTGTAGTTATCCACGAGCAGTACTTC.